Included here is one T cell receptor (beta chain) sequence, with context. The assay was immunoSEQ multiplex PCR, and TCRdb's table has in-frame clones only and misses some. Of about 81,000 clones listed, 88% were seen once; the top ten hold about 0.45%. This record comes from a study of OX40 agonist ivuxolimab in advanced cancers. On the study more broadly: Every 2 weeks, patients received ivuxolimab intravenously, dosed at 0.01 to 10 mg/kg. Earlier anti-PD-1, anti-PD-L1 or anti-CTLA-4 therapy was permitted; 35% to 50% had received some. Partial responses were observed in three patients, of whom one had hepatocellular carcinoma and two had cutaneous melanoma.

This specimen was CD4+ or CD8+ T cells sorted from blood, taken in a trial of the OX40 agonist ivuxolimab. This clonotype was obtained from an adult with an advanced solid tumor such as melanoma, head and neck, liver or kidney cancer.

CDR3 DNA sequence: TGTGCCAGCAGCTTAGGCGGGACAATCGAGACCCAGTACTTC. This gives the protein CASSLGGTIETQYF. The gene calls are TRBV7-3 and TRBJ2-5; the D gene could be TRBD1 or TRBD2 (6 bases each). V lost 2 bases and J 5 bases, leaving 12 bases between the germline ends. The CDR3 spans 14 residues. Looked up from germline, CDR1 is SGHTA and CDR2 is FQGTGA.